One TCR beta chain is described in this entry. The sample belongs to a study of blood T cell repertoires in COVID-19. Study context: The United States, Italy and Spain provided the acute and convalescent COVID-19 samples. The cDNA or gDNA used as material had been derived from T cells, B-cell-depleted T cells, or PBMCs.

Authors' data handling: Reference gene primer amplification in the assay estimated nucleated cell counts. Profiling relied on immunoSEQ multiplex PCR, and the TCRdb table lists in-frame clones only, not all of them. V, J and clone size were drawn from that table, and D and trimming were deduced from the DNA. The table includes about 200,000 clones, 84% detected once. Trimming took 1 base from V and 4 from J, leaving 14 bases between them. Germline lookup yields CDR1 SGDLS and CDR2 YYNGEE. CDR3 length equals 15 residues. The TCR sequence derives from a human donor in a cohort sampled during active COVID-19. The chain couples TRBV9 to TRBJ1-2, with D possibly TRBD1 on 6 matching bases. Specimen: peripheral blood. This chain's CDR3 is CASSVKGVPSYGYTF. The CDR3 DNA reads TGTGCCAGCAGCGTAAAGGGGGTACCCTCCTATGGCTACACCTTC.